This record concerns one T cell receptor beta chain sequence. The antigen is undetermined. Drawing of blood for sampling happened at baseline, at cycle 4 day 1, and at cycle 7 day 1. Per the germline V gene, CDR1 is SGHRS and CDR2 is YFSETQ. V gave up 4 bases and J gave up 2 bases; unmatched junction bases: 6. The CDR3 has 15 amino acids. The assay was immunoSEQ multiplex PCR, and TCRdb's table has in-frame clones only and misses some. The table includes just under 95,000 clones, roughly 91% detected once. These data originate in a study of OX40 agonist ivuxolimab in advanced cancers. About the research overall: The diagnoses of dose-escalation patients were hepatocellular carcinoma, melanoma, renal cell or head and neck cancer. Eligibility rules accepted prior anti-PD-1, anti-PD-L1 or anti-CTLA-4 therapy, and under 45% had some. Study findings and constraints: The mean number of expanded clones was higher in CD8+ T cells than in CD4+.

The V call is TRBV5-1, the J call TRBJ1-1; 9 bases are a match to TRBD1. The receptor comes from an adult with an advanced solid tumor such as melanoma, head and neck, liver or kidney cancer. The sequenced sample was CD4+ or CD8+ T cells sorted from blood, obtained in a trial of the OX40 agonist ivuxolimab. CDR3 nucleotide sequence: TGCGCCAGCAGCACCCGGACAGGGGACAACACTGAAGCTTTCTTT. Residues: CASSTRTGDNTEAFF.